The source of this TCR beta chain is a study of Graves' ophthalmopathy and Graves' hyperthyroidism. Study-level points and caveats: Among thyroid clonotypes expanded above 0.001 frequency, most also appeared in blood. The model flagged ophthalmopathy progression at 55% to 71% sensitivity and nearly 75% specificity.

Concerning this clonotype: What it binds is not known. A read error is possible here, since a much larger clone lies one base away. This CDR3 is missing its conserved last phenylalanine or tryptophan, likely due to a read error.

Other autoimmune diseases, uncontrolled infections, pregnancy or lactation excluded patients from enrollment. Physicians reached a diagnosis by relying on clinical symptoms, serum thyroxine, TRAb, thyroid ultrasound and orbital computed tomography. This CDR3 is 17 amino acids long. Germline assignment: CDR1 DFQATT and CDR2 SNEGSKA (reference sequence). V was pared by 6 bases and J by 2 bases, with 9 bases of the junction left unmatched. RNA transcripts provided the template for amplifying TCR beta CDR3 regions. Second-round multiplex PCR came after a first-round RT-PCR that employed HTBI primers. TCRdb itself ran the multiplex PCR reads through MiXCR, one entry per CDR3 protein. Of more than 1,000,000 distinct CDR3 sequences in the sample, 35% to 45% were seen once.

Material: peripheral blood or thyroid tissue (not recorded which). The chain employs TRBV20-1 and TRBJ2-5, with TRBD2 matching 16 bases. This receptor was obtained from an adult man with Graves' hyperthyroidism. CDR3 amino acids: CSAVPGLAGGQQETQYV. The CDR3 coding sequence is TGCAGTGCCGTCCCGGGACTAGCGGGGGGGCAGCAAGAGACCCAGTACGTC.